This T cell receptor beta chain was captured in a study of blood T cells in healthy people across ages. For this clonotype: Its matching antigen is unknown.

Through a sample-barcoded 5' primer and a J-beta primer mix, a second PCR was run for roughly 6 to 11 cycles. Every molecule of cDNA carried a tag from a template-switch adaptor with 12 random nucleotides. One entry per CDR3 protein results from TCRdb running MiXCR on the 5' RACE reads. The sample contains more than 1.4 million distinct CDR3 sequences, around two fifths of which appear only once. This CDR3 comprises 16 residues. Germline-derived CDR1 and CDR2 are SGDLS and YYNGEE. The germline V and J ends were trimmed by 5 bases and 8 bases, with 20 bases remaining between them. Study-level points and caveats: Diversity of TCR beta per million T cells declined in a roughly linear way with age.

The TCR sequence derives from a woman aged 18-29 years in good health. Sequenced input: blood. V usage is TRBV9 and J usage is TRBJ1-6; possible D gene TRBD1, 6 bases. The CDR3 reads CASSAVSRTEDSPLHF. CDR3 sequence (DNA): TGTGCCAGCAGTGCAGTTTCTCGGACAGAGGATTCACCCCTCCACTTT.